This TCR beta chain comes out of a study of blood T cells in healthy people across ages. Findings and caveats of the study: A strong correlation was seen between TCR beta diversity and naive T cell percentage.

The CDR3 is 14 amino acids. V lost 1 base and J 9 bases, leaving 17 bases between the germline ends. The V gene's germline CDR1 is DFQATT and CDR2 SNEGSKA (reference sequence). Through a sample-barcoded 5' primer and a J-beta primer mix, a second PCR was run for roughly 6 to 12 cycles. TCRdb re-analysed the 5' RACE reads in MiXCR, keeping a single row per CDR3 protein. The sample includes 650,000 to 1,000,000 distinct CDR3 sequences, around half of them seen just once. There were healthy Caucasian individuals from Russia, aged about 6 to 95, serving as donors. Points on this clonotype: Its antigen is not identified.

The TCR comes from a man older than 75 in good health. Sequenced sample: blood. V usage is TRBV20-1 and J usage is TRBJ2-3, with TRBD1 as a possible D gene (5 bases). DNA for the CDR3: TGCAGTGCTAGAGTGGCTAGGGGCCTGGTGACGCAGTATTTT. Its protein product is CSARVARGLVTQYF.